Presented here are 18 T cell receptor beta chains from one specimen sequenced in a study of T cells in Graves' hyperthyroidism and ophthalmopathy (dated by TCRdb to about 2019). The library was prepared using multiplex PCR. TCRdb names Illumina HiSeq 2000 as the instrument used. TCR beta CDR3 regions were amplified from RNA transcripts. The first round of RT-PCR for the TCR CDR3 was performed with the HTBI primer set and the Qiagen OneStep RT-PCR kit. TCRdb handled the public reads itself, with Q25 trimming in fastp and clone calling in MiXCR, and kept productive beta chains. All rows with the same CDR3 protein become a single entry with the most common DNA and genes. In this sample the table shows about 840,000 distinct CDR3 sequences, roughly 40% of which occur a single time. The leading ten clones occupy 8.9% of the sample. What was sequenced was blood. The receptors derive from a man between 18 and 29 years old with Graves' hyperthyroidism.

V and J are TRBV2 and TRBJ2-7; D ambiguous. V was pared by 10 bases and J by 0 bases, with 13 bases between. CDR3 length: 13 residues. Germline CDR1 and CDR2: SNHLY and FYNNEI. CDR3 sequence (DNA): TGTGCCAACAGCGACCCGGGCTCCTACGAGCAGTACTTC. This translates into CANSDPGSYEQYF.

This clonotype was recorded at least ten times. J is TRBJ1-1 and V is TRBV20-1, with D unclear. V was clipped by 6 bases and J by 3 bases, with 11 bases between them. The CDR3 contains 12 residues. CDR1 is DFQATT and CDR2 is SNEGSKA in the germline V gene (reference sequence). The CDR3 coding sequence is TGCAGTGCCTCCGGCCCATACACTGAAGCTTTCTTT. Its translation: CSASGPYTEAFF.

The chain is built from TRBV2 and TRBJ1-5; 7 bases line up with TRBD1. The CDR3 extends over 14 amino acids. Germline CDR1 is SNHLY and CDR2 is FYNNEI. V was clipped by 10 bases and J by 5 bases; unmatched bases: 11. In DNA, the CDR3 is TGTGCCACAAGTGGACAGGCTGGGGATCAGCCCCAGCATTTT. Its protein product is CATSGQAGDQPQHF.

By proportion, this clonotype is medium-sized. This chain joins TRBV29-1 and TRBJ1-2; D ambiguous. This CDR3 has 11 residues. The ends were cut back, 6 bases at V and 3 bases at J, with 8 bases in the middle. Germline loops: CDR1 SQVTM, CDR2 ANQGSEA. The chain's CDR3 is CSVDGDYGYTF. CDR3 DNA sequence: TGCAGCGTGGACGGAGACTATGGCTACACCTTC.

This chain uses TRBV2 with TRBJ2-2; TRBD1 is a possible D gene (5 bases). Germline V gene sequence: CDR1 SNHLY, CDR2 FYNNEI. V was trimmed by 6 bases and J by 0 bases, leaving 14 bases between them. This CDR3 region has 16 residues. This CDR3 reads CASRDTLAANTGELFF. CDR3 in DNA: TGTGCCAGCAGGGACACGTTGGCGGCGAACACCGGGGAGCTGTTTTTT.

The rearrangement uses TRBV12-3 or TRBV12-4 and TRBJ1-6; TRBD1 matches at 10 bases. Trimming removed 6 bases from V and 12 bases from J; junction bases left unmatched: 8. The CDR3 sequence is 14 residues long. The CDR3 spells CASSPGQGRLPLHF. CDR3 coding DNA: TGTGCCAGCAGCCCGGGACAGGGGCGGCTACCCCTCCACTTT.

The chain employs TRBV29-1 and TRBJ2-1; D is perhaps TRBD2 (6 bases). CDR1 and CDR2 (germline): SQVTM, ANQGSEA. This CDR3 contains 15 residues. Trimming shortened V by 6 bases and J by 2 bases, and 17 bases separated the two germline ends. This CDR3 reads CSVPQEGYTYNEQFF. The CDR3 DNA sequence: TGCAGCGTGCCCCAGGAGGGCTACACCTACAATGAGCAGTTCTTC.

The chain has TRBV13 and TRBJ2-7; 9 nucleotides match TRBD2. The length of the CDR3 is 15 residues. V lost 5 bases, J lost 5 bases, and 10 bases stayed unmatched. In germline, CDR1 is PRHDT, CDR2 FYEKMQ (reference sequence). In nucleotides, the CDR3 is TGTGCCAGCAGCCCCCAAGCGGGAGGAATCAACGAGCAGTACTTC. It codes for CASSPQAGGINEQYF.

A note on this clonotype: Given a much more abundant clone one base away, this may be a read error. The chain combines TRBV19 with TRBJ1-3; no clear D gene. V was trimmed by 9 bases and J by 8 bases, leaving 8 bases between them. Germline loops: CDR1 LNHDA, CDR2 SQIVND (reference sequence). There are 10 residues in the CDR3. CDR3 residues: CASERDTIYF. Here the CDR3 DNA reads TGTGCCAGCGAACGCGACACCATATATTTT.

This clonotype was counted between two and nine times. The genes are TRBV6-1 and TRBJ2-7, with 10 bases aligning to TRBD2. Trimming removed 3 bases from V and 6 bases from J; junction bases left unmatched: 2. The CDR3 length is 13 residues. Germline CDR1 and CDR2: MNHNS and SASEGT. The chain's CDR3 is CASSEGLALEQYF. For the CDR3, the DNA is TGTGCCAGCAGTGAGGGACTAGCGCTCGAGCAGTACTTC.

CDR3 loop: CASSPFPATNSGANVLTF. CDR3 nucleotides: TGTGCCAGCAGCCCATTTCCAGCGACCAACTCTGGGGCCAACGTCCTGACTTTC. V usage is TRBV7-9 and J usage is TRBJ2-6; no clear D. The CDR3 length is 18 residues. Germline-derived CDR1 and CDR2 are SEHNR and FQNEAQ (reference sequence). Between the trimmed V and J ends, which lost 5 bases and 0 bases, there was a span of 17 bases.

Regarding this clonotype: The junction departs from germline at one end; a sequencing error may be responsible. This chain links TRBV9 with TRBJ2-2; 9 positions match TRBD1. Germline V gene data show CDR1 as SGDLS and CDR2 as YYNGEE. The CDR3 extends over 15 amino acids. The CDR3 DNA reads as TGTGCCAGCAGCGCGACAGGGGGGCGCACCAGGGAGCTGTTTTTT. Its translation is CASSATGGRTRELFF. Based on the CDR3 plus reference TRBV9 and TRBJ2-2, the full variable domain is DSGVTQTPKHLITATGQRVTLRCSPRSGDLSVYWYQQSLDQGLQFLIQYYNGEERAKGNILERFSAQQFPDLHSELNLSSLELGDSALYFCASSATGGRTRELFFGEGSRLTVL.

The CDR3 DNA reads TGTGCCAGCAGTATGGACAGGCCCTACGAGCAGTACTTC. This codes for CASSMDRPYEQYF. The V call is TRBV5-6, the J call TRBJ2-7; 7 bases agree with TRBD1. This CDR3 is 13 amino acids long. Losses at the gene ends were 5 bases for V and 2 bases for J; bases not matched to a gene: 4. Germline V gene lookup returns CDR1 SGHDT and CDR2 YYEEEE.

This sequence joins TRBV20-1 and TRBJ2-7; possibly TRBD1 or TRBD2 for D (5 bases each). The V end was cut by 6 bases, the J end by 2 bases, with 17 bases between. The CDR3 contains 14 residues. Germline lookup yields CDR1 DFQATT and CDR2 SNEGSKA (reference sequence). CDR3 in amino acids: CSASPGTVPYEQYF. CDR3 sequence (DNA): TGCAGTGCGTCCCCCGGGACGGTGCCCTACGAGCAGTACTTC.

The chain combines TRBV9 with TRBJ1-1; D gene uncertain. Germline V gene lookup returns CDR1 SGDLS and CDR2 YYNGEE. The CDR3 sequence is 14 residues long. V lost 4 bases and J 7 bases, leaving 17 bases between the germline ends. Here the CDR3 reads CASSIGIKQDEAFF. DNA of the CDR3: TGTGCCAGCAGCATTGGGATTAAACAAGATGAAGCTTTCTTT.

This clonotype has ten or more counts. This sequence joins TRBV7-2 and TRBJ2-5, with D possibly being TRBD1 (5 bases). The germline V gene encodes CDR1 SGHTA and CDR2 FQGNSA. The length of the CDR3 is 14 residues. V was clipped by 2 bases and J by 2 bases, with 9 bases between them. The CDR3 sequence is CASSLMTAQETQYF. CDR3 nucleotide sequence: TGTGCCAGCAGCTTAATGACAGCTCAAGAGACCCAGTACTTC.

The chain recombines TRBV5-1 with TRBJ2-7, with 11 bases lining up with TRBD1. V dropped 2 bases and J dropped 5; count of bases not matched to a gene: 9. The germline gives CDR1 SGHRS, CDR2 YFSETQ. The CDR3 extends over 16 amino acids. The CDR3: CASSLTRGQGVDEQYF. The CDR3 DNA reads TGCGCCAGCAGCTTAACAAGGGGACAGGGGGTGGACGAGCAGTACTTC.

This clonotype came up once. This rearrangement joins TRBV25-1 to TRBJ1-5; no clear D gene. The CDR3 contains 16 residues. V was clipped by 9 bases and J by 8 bases, with 26 bases between them. The V gene's germline CDR1 is MGHDK and CDR2 SYGVNS. CDR3 residues: CASSHSFDRRGEPQHF. The CDR3 DNA reads as TGTGCCAGTAGCCACTCCTTCGACCGGAGAGGAGAGCCCCAGCATTTT.